The count of the clone carrying this T cell receptor beta chain is one. What it binds is unknown. The germline V gene has CDR1 SEHNR and CDR2 FQNEAQ (reference sequence). Between the trimmed V and J ends, which lost 4 bases and 5 bases, there was a span of 15 bases. This CDR3 has 15 residues. The data were obtained in a study of T cell responses to AZD1222 COVID-19 vaccine. Study-wide findings and caveats: Clonal diversity was possibly underestimated, and white British individuals and females predominated among donors.

The assay was immunoSEQ multiplex PCR, and TCRdb's table has in-frame clones only and misses some. The sample has about 130,000 clones; about 91% are singletons. The chain employs TRBV7-9 and TRBJ1-5; weak D call: TRBD1 (5 bases). The specimen comprised peripheral blood, sampled 28 days after the second AZD1222 dose. The receptor's source is an adult who received the AZD1222 COVID-19 vaccine. CDR3 residues: CASSSSGGNHQPQHF. CDR3 bases: TGTGCCAGCAGCTCCTCGGGGGGGAATCATCAGCCCCAGCATTTT.